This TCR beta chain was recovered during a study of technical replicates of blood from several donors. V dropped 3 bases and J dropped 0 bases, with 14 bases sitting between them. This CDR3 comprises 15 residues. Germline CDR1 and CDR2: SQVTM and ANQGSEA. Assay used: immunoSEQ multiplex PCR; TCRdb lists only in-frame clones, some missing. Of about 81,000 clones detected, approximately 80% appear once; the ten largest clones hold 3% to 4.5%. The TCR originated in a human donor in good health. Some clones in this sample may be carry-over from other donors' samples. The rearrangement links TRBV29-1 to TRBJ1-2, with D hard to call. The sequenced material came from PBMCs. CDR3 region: CSVDLTTHPNYGYTF. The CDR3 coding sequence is TGCAGCGTTGATCTGACAACCCACCCTAACTATGGCTACACCTTC.